The table lists the clone carrying this T cell receptor beta chain with a few counts. CDR3 size: 13 residues. V lost 1 base to trimming and J lost 4 bases, with 8 bases between them. From germline, CDR1 is SGHDN and CDR2 FVKESK. Measured with immunoSEQ multiplex PCR; TCRdb has only the in-frame clones, and not every one. The sample has approximately 350,000 clones; roughly 87% are singletons. This entry is derived from a study of blood T cell repertoires in COVID-19. The origin of this receptor is a woman in her thirties who had recovered from COVID-19. Sequenced sample: PBMCs or T cells enriched from blood (not recorded which). V is TRBV14 and J is TRBJ2-7; D remains unclear. DNA for the CDR3: TGTGCCAGCAGCCAAGGCCAGTTGTACGAGCAGTACTTC. The encoded protein is CASSQGQLYEQYF.